Listed below are T cell receptor beta chains from one sample, sequenced in a study of blood T cells in healthy people across ages. TCRdb redid the calling of the 5' RACE reads with MiXCR, one entry per CDR3 protein. The table shows roughly 1.9 million distinct CDR3 sequences, with around 42% occurring only once. Source material: blood. The receptors stem from a human donor in good health. The CDR3 runs from the conserved cysteine through the conserved F or W. A D gene is named only where the DNA matches it firmly. Part of the rows lack a size; the others show once, few, many or a class for expanded clones.

TRBJ2-1 | - | TRBV4-1 | - | TGCGCCAGCAGCCAAGAAAGTAGGCAGGGAGGTAAGCAGTTCTTC | CASSQESRQGGKQFF
TRBJ2-6 | TRBD1 | TRBV4-3 | - | TGCGCCAGCAGCCAAGAGAGAGGGGGCCGAAGGGAGGGGGCCAACGTCCTGACTTTC | CASSQERGGRREGANVLTF
TRBJ2-3 | - | TRBV6-2/TRBV6-3 | many | TGTGCCAGCAGTTACGGGCAGCTCCGCACAGATACGCAGTATTTT | CASSYGQLRTDTQYF
TRBJ2-5 | TRBD1 | TRBV27 | few | TGTGCCAGCAGTCCATTCACAGGGGGCGGGGAGACCCAGTACTTC | CASSPFTGGGETQYF
TRBJ1-2 | TRBD1 | TRBV12-3/TRBV12-4 | - | TGTGCCAGCAGTTTGAGTCGTGAGGGGGCGCCGGGCTACACCTTC | CASSLSREGAPGYTF
TRBJ1-1 | - | TRBV20-1 | - | TGCAGTGCTAGATCCCTCGGTTACTCTGACAGGACTTGGAACACTGAAGCTTTCTTT | CSARSLGYSDRTWNTEAFF
TRBJ2-7 | TRBD1 | TRBV6-5 | - | TGTGCCAGCAGGCCGGGACAGGGGTTGAACGAGCAGTACTTC | CASRPGQGLNEQYF
TRBJ1-2 | TRBD1 | TRBV9 | - | TGTGCCAGCAGCCCTCAGACGGGACAGATCTATGGCTACACCTTC | CASSPQTGQIYGYTF
TRBJ2-5 | - | TRBV15 | - | TGTGCCACCTCAGACGGGACATGGAGAGTGGAGACCCAGTACTTC | CATSDGTWRVETQYF
TRBJ1-2 | TRBD1 | TRBV29-1 | - | TGCAGCGTGGCAGACAGGGAAGGCTACACCTTC | CSVADREGYTF
TRBJ2-7 | - | TRBV20-1 | - | TGCAGTGCTAGGCTTGGGCAATCCTACGAGCAGTACTTC | CSARLGQSYEQYF
TRBJ1-5 | - | TRBV6-6 | once | TGTGCCAGCACCCAGCAGGGCAATCAGCCCCAGCATTTT | CASTQQGNQPQHF
TRBJ2-1 | - | TRBV12-3/TRBV12-4 | few | TGTGCCAGCAGTTTAGGAGACAGAGACAATGAGCAGTTCTTC | CASSLGDRDNEQFF
TRBJ2-1 | - | TRBV7-2 | few | TGTGCCAGCAGCCTCGGGACCGCAAGCTACAATGAGCAGTTCTTC | CASSLGTASYNEQFF
TRBJ1-2 | - | TRBV7-2 | - | TGTGCCAGCAGCTGGCAGGGCCCCTCAATTGATGGCTACACCTTC | CASSWQGPSIDGYTF
TRBJ1-1 | TRBD1 | TRBV7-9 | - | TGTGCCAGCAGCTTAGCCCGGGACAGTAATGAAGCTTTCTTT | CASSLARDSNEAFF
TRBJ1-2 | - | TRBV20-1 | - | TGCAGTGCTAGTGATTCACTTAACTTTAACTATGGCTACACCTTC | CSASDSLNFNYGYTF
TRBJ1-5 | - | TRBV2 | - | TGTGCCAGCAGTGATGAAAGCGTCCGCACCCAGCATTTT | CASSDESVRTQHF
TRBJ2-2 | - | TRBV10-3 | - | TGTGCCATCAGCGTAGGTTCTCCAGACACCGGGGAGCTGTTTTTT | CAISVGSPDTGELFF
TRBJ1-6 | - | TRBV7-2 | many | TGTGCCAGCAGCTTAGCCTTAGACGGAATGCATAATTCACCCCTCCACTTT | CASSLALDGMHNSPLHF
TRBJ2-7 | TRBD1 | TRBV6-1 | - | TGTGCCAGCAGTCTCCAGATGGATACAGGGGTCAACTACGAGCAGTACTTC | CASSLQMDTGVNYEQYF
TRBJ2-3 | - | TRBV12-3/TRBV12-4 | - | TGTGCCAGCAGTTTCAAGACAGAGGGTACAGATGCGCAGTATTTT | CASSFKTEGTDAQYF
TRBJ1-1 | TRBD1 | TRBV6-4 | - | TGTGCCAGAGGGGAGGACAGGGAAGAATTGGTTCTGAACACTGAAGCTTTCTTT | CARGEDREELVLNTEAFF
TRBJ2-3 | - | TRBV27 | - | TGTGCCAGCAGGCGGGACAGTTCTCACACAGATACGCAGTATTTT | CASRRDSSHTDTQYF
TRBJ2-1 | TRBD2 | TRBV5-1 | - | TGCGCCAGCAGCCAGCATACGGCGGGGGCCTACAATGAGCAGTTCTTC | CASSQHTAGAYNEQFF
TRBJ2-5 | - | TRBV20-1 | few | TGCAGTGCCCGCTCGGGGCTGGAAGAGCAGTACTTC | CSARSGLEEQYF
TRBJ1-6 | - | TRBV12-3/TRBV12-4 | - | TGTGCCAGCAGTTTATGGGGGCTTAATTCACCCCTCCACTTT | CASSLWGLNSPLHF
TRBJ2-5 | - | TRBV6-1 | - | TGTGCCAGCTTTAAGTACCAAGAGACCCAGTACTTC | CASFKYQETQYF
TRBJ2-3 | - | TRBV4-3 | - | TGCGCCAGCAGCCAAGATTTGGGCGGGGAGGCTGGAGATACGCAGTATTTT | CASSQDLGGEAGDTQYF
TRBJ2-5 | - | TRBV10-3 | once | TGTGCCATCAGTGAGTTAGCCACCCGGGGGACCCAGTACTTC | CAISELATRGTQYF
TRBJ1-1 | TRBD1 | TRBV7-9 | - | TGTGCCAGCAGCCGCGGACAGGCGCTGACTGAAGCTTTCTTT | CASSRGQALTEAFF
TRBJ1-2 | - | TRBV20-1 | few | TGCAGTGCTAGAGATTTCAGGAGAGCAGTTACTAACTATGGCTACACCTTC | CSARDFRRAVTNYGYTF
TRBJ2-3 | - | TRBV9 | few | TGTGCCAGCAGCGTACGTTCAGGCACCCTTTTTGATACGCAGTATTTT | CASSVRSGTLFDTQYF
TRBJ1-2 | TRBD1 | TRBV10-3 | - | TGTGCCATCAATTACAGGGGGCCGTCGGCATATGGCTACACCTTC | CAINYRGPSAYGYTF
TRBJ2-7 | - | TRBV27 | - | TGTGCCAGCAGTTTATTAGGGGCCGGGAACGAGCAGTACTTC | CASSLLGAGNEQYF
TRBJ1-6 | - | TRBV9 | many | TGTGCCAGCAGCGTGCAGGCAGGTTGGAATTCACCCCTCCACTTT | CASSVQAGWNSPLHF
TRBJ2-5 | - | TRBV10-3 | few | TGTGCCATCAGTAGGGGATGGGAAGAGACCCAGTACTTC | CAISRGWEETQYF
TRBJ2-7 | - | TRBV5-6 | few | TGTGCCAGCAGCTGGACGTCGGAAGCCTACGAGCAGTACTTC | CASSWTSEAYEQYF
TRBJ2-1 | TRBD1 | TRBV6-2/TRBV6-3 | - | TGTGCCAGCATCACTACCTTGACAGGGGAACATGAGCAGTTCTTC | CASITTLTGEHEQFF
TRBJ2-1 | TRBD2 | TRBV4-3 | - | TGCGCCAGCAGCCTAACTTATCCGGGGGGAACAGCGCAAGAGACCCAGTTCTTC | CASSLTYPGGTAQETQFF
TRBJ1-2 | - | TRBV6-5 | few | TGTGCCAGCAGTTACTCGAATCGGGTGTCTAACTATGGCTACACCTTC | CASSYSNRVSNYGYTF
TRBJ2-3 | TRBD1 | TRBV7-9 | few | TGTGCCAGCAGCCAAAGAGGACAGGGCCGGGGTGGAACAGATACGCAGTATTTT | CASSQRGQGRGGTDTQYF
TRBJ2-1 | - | TRBV28 | - | TGTGCCAGCAGCCTCGGAGGGGACGGGTTCTTC | CASSLGGDGFF
TRBJ2-6 | - | TRBV7-2 | many | TGTGCCAGCAGCCCGCGCTCTGGGGCCAACGTCCTGACTTTC | CASSPRSGANVLTF
TRBJ2-3 | - | TRBV20-1 | - | TGCAGCGGAACTAATGGTCCTAGGCACGATACGCAGTATTTT | CSGTNGPRHDTQYF
TRBJ2-7 | TRBD1 | TRBV7-2 | few | TGTGCCAGCAGTCAAGCTACAGGGGGCTACGAGCAGTACTTC | CASSQATGGYEQYF
TRBJ2-5 | - | TRBV11-3 | few | TGTGCCAGCAGCCCCCTGAGTGGTAGGGGGGGGCCGAGAGAGACCCAGTACTTC | CASSPLSGRGGPRETQYF
TRBJ2-6 | - | TRBV24-1 | few | TGTGCCACCAGTGATCCTCGGGACCGCGCGGGCTCTGGGGCCAACGTCCTGACTTTC | CATSDPRDRAGSGANVLTF
TRBJ2-7 | - | TRBV12-5 | few | TGTGCTAGTGGTCCGGACTCGGACAGTTTCTACGAGCAGTACTTC | CASGPDSDSFYEQYF
TRBJ2-1 | - | TRBV12-3/TRBV12-4 | - | TGTGCCAGCAGTATAGGGGGTCAGGCGTACAATGAGCAGTTCTTC | CASSIGGQAYNEQFF
TRBJ1-2 | TRBD1 | TRBV29-1 | few | TGCAGCGTGGGGGACAGGGTGAACTATGGCTACACCTTC | CSVGDRVNYGYTF